Below are 19 T cell receptor beta chains sequenced from a single sample in a study of blood T cells in healthy people across ages. Together with a sample-barcoded 5' primer, a J-beta primer mix was included in a second PCR lasting about 6 to 12 cycles. TCRdb redid the calling of the 5' RACE reads with MiXCR, one entry per CDR3 protein. The table lists about 930,000 distinct CDR3 sequences, under 35% of them singletons. These data are also associated with another study on T cells of mothers and their children.

Sequenced: blood. These receptors were obtained from a woman in her 40s in good health.

This clonotype was counted between two and nine times. The CDR3 reads CASSGPGQGAYEQYF. DNA for the CDR3: TGTGCCAGCAGTGGACCGGGACAGGGGGCCTACGAGCAGTACTTC. The chain links TRBV12-3 or TRBV12-4 to TRBJ2-7; 11 nucleotides align to TRBD1. Trimming cost V 5 bases and J 2 bases; bases outside gene matches: 5. CDR3 length equals 15 residues.

The gene calls are TRBV11-1 and TRBJ1-1; D is possibly TRBD1 (5 bases). Trimming shortened V by 2 bases and J by 1 base, and 8 bases separated the two germline ends. CDR3 length equals 14 residues. Germline V gene data show CDR1 as SGHAT and CDR2 as FQDESV (reference sequence). The CDR3 bases are TGTGCCAGCAGCTTAACAGACAGGAACACTGAAGCTTTCTTT. Translation: CASSLTDRNTEAFF.

Concerning this clonotype itself: A much larger clone differs from this one at a single base, so this may be a read error. The V and J genes are TRBV5-6 and TRBJ2-5; 8 bases map to TRBD2. Germline V gives CDR1 SGHDT, CDR2 YYEEEE. The CDR3 totals 15 residues. The CDR3, as DNA: TGTGCCAGCAGCTTAGGGACTAGGAGGGATGAGACCCGGTACTTC. Its protein product is CASSLGTRRDETRYF.

This clonotype was observed a handful of times. V usage is TRBV2 and J usage is TRBJ2-3; TRBD2 aligns across 11 bases. The germline V gene encodes CDR1 SNHLY and CDR2 FYNNEI. This CDR3 region has 15 residues. Trimming took 7 bases from V and 6 from J; bases not matched to a gene: 9. CDR3 DNA sequence: TGTGCCAGCATCCCCTCGGGACTAGCGGCCGATACGCAGTATTTT. Encoded protein: CASIPSGLAADTQYF.

The chain joins TRBV18 to TRBJ2-7; the match to TRBD1 covers 7 bases. The CDR3 loop spans 15 amino acids. Germline CDR1 reads KGHSH; CDR2 reads LQKENI. The V gene end was trimmed by 1 base and the J gene end by 5 bases; junction bases not matched to a gene: 8. The CDR3 bases are TGTGCCAGCTCACCACGGGGTTTACAGGGGCACGAGCAGTACTTC. Encoded protein: CASSPRGLQGHEQYF.

This clonotype was seen just once. One junction end does not reproduce the germline sequence, and a read error may be involved. The chain recombines TRBV10-3 with TRBJ1-2; D is possibly TRBD1 (6 bases). CDR1 is ENHRY and CDR2 is SYGVKD in the germline V gene. There are 14 residues in the CDR3. As DNA, the CDR3 is TGTACCATCAGGAGAGACACAGGGAACTATGGCTACACCTTC. Amino acid sequence: CTIRRDTGNYGYTF.

This clonotype was counted a few times. The chain has TRBV2 and TRBJ1-1; 9 bases map to TRBD1. The CDR3 is made up of 14 amino acids. Germline trimming cut 3 bases from V and 8 bases from J; bases unmatched to any gene: 7. CDR1 is SNHLY and CDR2 is FYNNEI in the germline V gene. The CDR3 protein is CASSDPYRGREAFF. The CDR3 DNA is TGTGCCAGCAGTGATCCCTACAGGGGGCGAGAAGCTTTCTTT.

This clonotype has only one observation. The chain links TRBV4-2 to TRBJ2-3; TRBD2 aligns across 7 bases. CDR1 is LGHNA, CDR2 YNFKEQ, per germline. Unmatched junction bases numbered 11, after V lost 6 bases and J lost 2 bases. CDR3 size: 16 residues. Here the CDR3 DNA reads TGTGCCAGCAGTACTGGAGGGCGGGGGAACACAGATACGCAGTATTTT. This sequence encodes CASSTGGRGNTDTQYF.

Points on this clonotype: Being one base from a much bigger clone, this may be a read error. The gene calls are TRBV20-1 and TRBJ2-7, with D uncertain. Trimming removed 6 bases at V and 1 base at J, with 16 bases between. The V gene's germline CDR1 is DFQATT and CDR2 SNEGSKA (reference sequence). The CDR3 extends over 14 amino acids. CDR3 sequence reads: CSAESRMPSYEQYF. The CDR3 DNA is TGCAGTGCCGAATCTAGGATGCCATCCTACGAGCAGTACTTC.

This chain connects TRBV6-1 to TRBJ2-2; 7 positions agree with TRBD1. The germline gives CDR1 MNHNS, CDR2 SASEGT. The CDR3 length is 15 residues. With V trimmed by 7 bases and J by 2 bases, 7 bases remained unmatched. The CDR3 nucleotides are TGTGCCAGCACTTGGGGACAGCCTAACACCGGGGAGCTGTTTTTT. This codes for CASTWGQPNTGELFF.

This clonotype has ten or more counts. The rearrangement links TRBV10-3 to TRBJ2-4; maybe TRBD1 (6 bases). Germline assignment: CDR1 ENHRY and CDR2 SYGVKD. The V end lost 8 bases, the J end lost 3 bases, and 17 bases lay between the germline ends. The CDR3 loop spans 15 amino acids. CDR3 coding DNA: TGTGCCATCGGGGCCAGTAACAGGGACAAAAACATTCAGTACTTC. Translating it yields CAIGASNRDKNIQYF.

The chain carries TRBV14 and TRBJ2-5; 7 bases are a match to TRBD2. Germline CDR1 is SGHDN and CDR2 is FVKESK. J was trimmed by 1 base and V by 0 bases; bases with no gene match: 8. This CDR3 spans 17 amino acids. The CDR3 reads CASSQDDERGVQETQYF. As DNA, the CDR3 is TGTGCCAGCAGCCAAGACGACGAGCGGGGCGTCCAAGAGACCCAGTACTTC. Complete variable domain (other parts from reference TRBV14 and TRBJ2-5): EAGVTQFPSHSVIEKGQTVTLRCDPISGHDNLYWYRRVMGKEIKFLLHFVKESKQDESGMPNNRFLAERTGGTYSTLKVQPAELEDSGVYFCASSQDDERGVQETQYFGPGTRLLVL.

This clonotype came up many times. The chain links TRBV10-3 to TRBJ2-1; the D gene is possibly TRBD1 (6 bases). Germline V gives CDR1 ENHRY, CDR2 SYGVKD. The CDR3 spans 14 residues. V was trimmed by 10 bases and J by 1 base, leaving 14 bases between them. Here the CDR3 DNA reads TGTGCCAGCATAGGGACAAGTTCCTACAATGAGCAGTTCTTC. Amino acid sequence: CASIGTSSYNEQFF.

Many counts were recorded for this clonotype. This chain uses TRBV10-3 with TRBJ2-7; possible D gene TRBD2, 5 bases. This CDR3 is 15 amino acids long. The germline gives CDR1 ENHRY, CDR2 SYGVKD. V shed 3 bases and J shed 3 bases, with 15 bases lying between them. The CDR3 loop reads CAISERDKGVYEQYF. CDR3 bases: TGTGCCATCAGTGAAAGGGATAAGGGAGTCTACGAGCAGTACTTC.

The table lists this clonotype with many counts. CDR3 coding DNA: TGTGCCAGCAGGCCGCGGGACAGGGTATGGCCCCAGCATTTT. Its translation: CASRPRDRVWPQHF. The rearrangement joins TRBV6-2 or TRBV6-3 to TRBJ1-5; TRBD1 matches at 9 bases. V lost 6 bases and J lost 9; bases outside the gene matches: 9. Germline-derived CDR1 and CDR2 are MNHEY and SVGEGT. This CDR3 contains 14 residues.

This clonotype was counted many times. This chain uses TRBV30 with TRBJ1-2; no reliable D call. The CDR3 runs 13 residues. The germline V gene encodes CDR1 GTSNPN and CDR2 SVGIG (reference sequence). The ends were cut back, 4 bases at V and 8 bases at J, with 17 bases in the middle. The CDR3 loop reads CAWNKGLGEGYTF. The CDR3, as DNA: TGTGCCTGGAACAAAGGTCTGGGAGAAGGCTACACCTTC. The whole variable domain, remainder taken from reference TRBV30 and TRBJ1-2, is SQTIHQWPATLVQPVGSPLSLECTVEGTSNPNLYWYRQAAGRGLQLLFYSVGIGQISSEVPQNLSASRPQDRQFILSSKKLLLSDSGFYLCAWNKGLGEGYTFGSGTRLTVV.

This clonotype was seen many times. This chain links TRBV4-1 with TRBJ2-3, with D maybe TRBD1 (7 bases). The CDR3 is made up of 17 amino acids. Between the trimmed V and J ends, which lost 3 bases and 5 bases, there was a span of 21 bases. Germline-derived CDR1 and CDR2 are MGHRA and YSYEKL. The CDR3 loop reads CASSHFLRDRRQDTQYF. The CDR3, as DNA: TGCGCCAGCAGCCACTTCCTGCGGGACAGAAGACAAGATACGCAGTATTTT.

Note on this clonotype: A clone one base away is much larger, so this may be a read error. The chain is built from TRBV28 and TRBJ1-2; possibly TRBD1 for D (5 bases). The CDR3 totals 14 residues. Germline V gene lookup returns CDR1 MDHEN and CDR2 SYDVKM. Trimming stripped 6 bases from V and 6 bases from J, with 17 bases between. CDR3 nucleotide sequence: TGTGCCAGCAGCCCCGACAGCCTAGGGGATGGCTACACCTTC. It is translated as CASSPDSLGDGYTF.

V is TRBV5-1 and J is TRBJ1-1; D is uncertain. The CDR3 extends over 14 amino acids. V was cut by 0 bases and J by 4 bases, with 10 bases left in between. Per germline, CDR1 SGHRS and CDR2 YFSETQ. The CDR3 here is CASSLASSGTEAFF. The CDR3 bases are TGCGCCAGCAGCTTGGCCTCCAGCGGCACTGAAGCTTTCTTT.